This T cell receptor beta chain came from a study of shared clonotypes between healthy human individuals. Study-wide points: Naive CD4 clonotype sharing across a few donors was 4% to 5.5%. Deeper or shallower sequencing was expected to change how clonotypes are shared among donors.

This CDR3 contains 16 residues. V was shortened by 2 bases and J by 2 bases, with 14 bases between the two germline ends. CDR1 is KGHSH and CDR2 is LQKENI in the germline V gene. Turning to this clone: Antigen unknown.

A roughly 200 ng quantity of DNA, roughly 30,000 T cell genomes, went into the sorted-subset replicate PCRs. The protocol was immunoSEQ multiplex PCR, while the TCRdb copy is restricted to in-frame clones and leaves out a portion. Among about 1.1 million clones listed, approximately 80% were seen once. Specimen: memory CD4+ T cells from PBMCs. Subset specified: CD45RA-negative fraction. The J gene is TRBJ2-3, the V gene TRBV18; D is tentatively TRBD1 or TRBD2 (5 bases each). This TCR was sampled from a young man in good health. Some clones in this sample may be carry-over from other donors' samples. CDR3 protein: CASSPNRDVLTDTQYF. CDR3 sequence (DNA): TGTGCCAGCTCACCAAACCGGGACGTTCTCACAGATACGCAGTATTTT.